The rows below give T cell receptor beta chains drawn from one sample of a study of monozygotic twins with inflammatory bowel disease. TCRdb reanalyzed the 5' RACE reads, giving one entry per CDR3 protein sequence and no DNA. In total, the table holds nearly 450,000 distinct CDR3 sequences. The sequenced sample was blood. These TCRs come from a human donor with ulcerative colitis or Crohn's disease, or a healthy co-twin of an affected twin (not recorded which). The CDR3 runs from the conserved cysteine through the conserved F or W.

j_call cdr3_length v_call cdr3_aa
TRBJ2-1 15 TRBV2 CASNPRGPGAFEQFF
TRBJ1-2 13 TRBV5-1 CASSLERTYGYTF
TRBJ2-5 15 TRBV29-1 CSVSQPGPLQETQYF
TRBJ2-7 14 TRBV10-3 CAISGSGGPAEQYF
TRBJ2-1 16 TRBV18 CASSPPLTGSYNEQFF
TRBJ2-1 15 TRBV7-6 CASSLEGEGAREQFF
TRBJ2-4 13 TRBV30 CAWNRLAGALQYF
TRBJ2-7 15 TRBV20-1 CSVATPQGRSYEQYF
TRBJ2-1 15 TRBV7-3 CASSEPEKNYNEQFF
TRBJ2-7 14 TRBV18 CASSAGTAVYEQYF
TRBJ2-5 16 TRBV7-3 CASSLLHRGAQGTQYF
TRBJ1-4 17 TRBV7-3 CASSGRGSGRSNEKLFF
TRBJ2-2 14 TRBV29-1 CSVYTGPSTGELFF
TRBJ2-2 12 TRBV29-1 CSVRENTGELFF
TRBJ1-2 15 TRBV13 CASSGGQTGDYGYTF
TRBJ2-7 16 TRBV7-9 CASSYNSGTGNYEQYF
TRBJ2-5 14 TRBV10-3 CAISSRTIGETQYF
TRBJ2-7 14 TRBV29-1 CSVEAPSPPYEQYF
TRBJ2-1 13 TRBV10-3 CASRSISYNEQFF
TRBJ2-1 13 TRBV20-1 CSASPDGYNEQFF
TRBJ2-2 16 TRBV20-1 CSAPLLAGAHTGELFF
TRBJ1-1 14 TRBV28 CASRGPEAHTEAFF
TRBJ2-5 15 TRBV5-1 CASTTSGGVPETQYF
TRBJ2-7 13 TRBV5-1 CASSPTVSYEQYF
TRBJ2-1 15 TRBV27 CASTRGASSYNEQFF
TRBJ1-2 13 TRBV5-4 CASSSGTAYGYTF
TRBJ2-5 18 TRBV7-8 CASSSGRPGTELGETQYF
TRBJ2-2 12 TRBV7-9 CASTTNTGELFF
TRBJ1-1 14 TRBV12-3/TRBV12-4 CASTNRDSPREAFF
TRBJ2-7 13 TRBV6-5 CASSYGGQGEQYF
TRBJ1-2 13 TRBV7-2 CASKQGPSHGYTF
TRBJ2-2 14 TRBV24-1 CATSGTGETGELFF